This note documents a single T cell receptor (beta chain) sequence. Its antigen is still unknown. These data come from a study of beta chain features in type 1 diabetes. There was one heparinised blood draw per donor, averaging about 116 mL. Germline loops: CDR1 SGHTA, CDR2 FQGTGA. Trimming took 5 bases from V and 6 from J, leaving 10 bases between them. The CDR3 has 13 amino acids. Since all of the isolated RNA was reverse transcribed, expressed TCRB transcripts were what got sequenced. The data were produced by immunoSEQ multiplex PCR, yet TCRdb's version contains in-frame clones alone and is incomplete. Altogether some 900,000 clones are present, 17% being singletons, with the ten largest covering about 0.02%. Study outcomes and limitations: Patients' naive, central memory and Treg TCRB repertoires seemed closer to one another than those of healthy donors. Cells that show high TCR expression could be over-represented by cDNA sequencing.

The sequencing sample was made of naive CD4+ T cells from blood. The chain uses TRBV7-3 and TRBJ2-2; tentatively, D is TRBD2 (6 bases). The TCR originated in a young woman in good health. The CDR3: CASSQTSPGELFF. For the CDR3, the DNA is TGTGCCAGCAGCCAGACTAGTCCCGGGGAGCTGTTTTTT. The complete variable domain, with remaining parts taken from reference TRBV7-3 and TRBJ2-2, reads GAGVSQTPSNKVTEKGKYVELRCDPISGHTALYWYRQSLGQGPEFLIYFQGTGAADDSGLPNDRFFAVRPEGSVSTLKIQRTERGDSAVYLCASSQTSPGELFFGEGSRLTVL.